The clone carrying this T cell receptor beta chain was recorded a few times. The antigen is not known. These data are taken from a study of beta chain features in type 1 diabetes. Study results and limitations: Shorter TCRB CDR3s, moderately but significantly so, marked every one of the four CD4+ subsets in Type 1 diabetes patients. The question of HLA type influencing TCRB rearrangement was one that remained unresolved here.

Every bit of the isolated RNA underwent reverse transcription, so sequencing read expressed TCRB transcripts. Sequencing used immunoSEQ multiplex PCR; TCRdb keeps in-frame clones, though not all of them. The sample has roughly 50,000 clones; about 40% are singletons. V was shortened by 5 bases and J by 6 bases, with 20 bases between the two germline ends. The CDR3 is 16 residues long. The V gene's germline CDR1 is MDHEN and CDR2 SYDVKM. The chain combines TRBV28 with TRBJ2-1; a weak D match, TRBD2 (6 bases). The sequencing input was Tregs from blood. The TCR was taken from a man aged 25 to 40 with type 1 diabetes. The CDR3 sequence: CASSRGDSNYLNEQFF. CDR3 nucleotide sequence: TGTGCCAGCAGTCGAGGGGACTCCAATTACCTCAATGAGCAGTTCTTC. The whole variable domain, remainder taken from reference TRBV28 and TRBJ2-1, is DVKVTQSSRYLVKRTGEKVFLECVQDMDHENMFWYRQDPGLGLRLIYFSYDVKMKEKGDIPEGYSVSREKKERFSLILESASTNQTSMYLCASSRGDSNYLNEQFFGPGTRLTVL.